These T cell receptor beta chains were read from a single sample in a study of T cell repertoires in cytomegalovirus infection. The antigens for these receptors are not known. TCRdb analysed the reads with MiXCR anew, one entry per CDR3 protein. Of approximately 910,000 distinct CDR3 sequences in the sample, under 40% were seen once. The specimen was cultured CD8+ T cells from PBMCs, collected from culture after CMV antigen stimulation. Receptors were obtained from a human donor in good health (CMV status not recorded). Some clones in this sample may be carry-over from other donors' samples. Both conserved end residues are part of each CDR3. A D gene is named only where the DNA matches it firmly. The listing skips clone size in some rows; elsewhere it reads once, few, many or a size class.

D gene	clone size	V gene	J gene	CDR3 DNA	CDR3 protein
.	.	TRBV7-3	TRBJ2-1	TGTGCCAGCAGCTCCGGACTTATGTACAATGAGCAGTTCTTC	CASSSGLMYNEQFF
TRBD2	many	TRBV7-8	TRBJ2-3	TGTGCCAGCAGCTTAGGGTCTAGCGGGGGGGCCACTGCGCAGTATTTT	CASSLGSSGGATAQYF
TRBD1	.	TRBV7-6	TRBJ2-2	TGTGCCAGCAGCTTAGTCGTTTGGGACAGGGTTCACGGGGAGCTGTTTTTT	CASSLVVWDRVHGELFF
.	few	TRBV19	TRBJ2-4	TGTGCCAGTAGCCGGACGGCCTGGGACATTCAGTACTTC	CASSRTAWDIQYF
TRBD1	.	TRBV5-1	TRBJ2-7	TGCGCCAGCAGCTTCGGGACAGCCTTCTCCTACGAGCAGTACTTC	CASSFGTAFSYEQYF
TRBD1	.	TRBV20-1	TRBJ1-2	TGCAGTGCTCCTCCCGGGACAGGTACGCGTCTCTTC	CSAPPGTGTRLF
.	few	TRBV29-1	TRBJ2-2	TGCAGCGTAGCCCACACCGGGGAGCTGTTTTTT	CSVAHTGELFF
.	.	TRBV19	TRBJ1-1	TGTGCCAGTAGTATAGATGAATTCCAGCCGGGAGCTGAAGCTTTCTTT	CASSIDEFQPGAEAFF
.	.	TRBV18	TRBJ1-5	TGTGCCAGCTCACCTATGGATTGGGGGCAGCCCCAGCATTTT	CASSPMDWGQPQHF
TRBD1	.	TRBV27	TRBJ1-2	TGTGCCAGCGGGACAGGGTTGAGCTACACCTTC	CASGTGLSYTF
.	few	TRBV10-3	TRBJ2-1	TGTGCCATCACCGACCACGGGTTAACTGAGCAGTTCTTC	CAITDHGLTEQFF
.	many	TRBV10-3	TRBJ2-3	TGTGCCATCAGGACGCGGAGCGGGCATACAGATACGCAGTATTTT	CAIRTRSGHTDTQYF
TRBD1	many	TRBV12-3/TRBV12-4	TRBJ1-5	TGTGCCAGCAGACATCCGGGACAGGGAAGCAATCAGCCCCAGCATTTT	CASRHPGQGSNQPQHF
TRBD1	few	TRBV28	TRBJ2-1	TGTGCCAGCAGTTTACTCCAGACAGGGTTTAGCTCCTACAATGAGCAGTTCTTC	CASSLLQTGFSSYNEQFF
TRBD2	.	TRBV13	TRBJ2-3	TGTGCCAGCAGCTTGACTAGCGGGGGCTCTAGCACAGATACGCAGTATTTT	CASSLTSGGSSTDTQYF
.	few	TRBV7-2	TRBJ2-5	TGTGCCAGCAGCTTATTACTATACCAAGAGACCCAGTACTTC	CASSLLLYQETQYF
.	few	TRBV7-6	TRBJ2-2	TGTGCCAGCAGTCCGGGACTCACACACACCGGGGAGCTGTTTTTT	CASSPGLTHTGELFF
.	few	TRBV11-2	TRBJ1-1	TGTGCCAGCAGTCCTTGGGCGCCAAGAACCATGAACACTGAAGCTTTCTTT	CASSPWAPRTMNTEAFF
.	few	TRBV7-9	TRBJ2-1	TGTGCCAGCGGTGGCCCCCTCACAGACGAGCAGTTCTTC	CASGGPLTDEQFF
.	.	TRBV7-9	TRBJ1-5	TGTGCCAGCAGCAAAGAGGACTTCGGGAATCAGCCCCAGCATTTT	CASSKEDFGNQPQHF
.	.	TRBV7-9	TRBJ2-7	TGTGCCAGCTCTTCGGCGGCACTACGATACGAGCAGTACTTC	CASSSAALRYEQYF
TRBD1	few	TRBV7-9	TRBJ1-2	TGTGCCAGCAGCTCCTCAGGGGGACAGAGGAACTATGGCTACACCTTC	CASSSSGGQRNYGYTF
.	.	TRBV5-1	TRBJ1-1	TGCGCCAGCAGAGGCGCCCTTGAAGCTTTCTTT	CASRGALEAFF
TRBD2	.	TRBV4-1	TRBJ2-3	TGCGCCAGCAGCCAGGTCACAGGAAGCGGGGGGGACACGCAGTATTTT	CASSQVTGSGGDTQYF
TRBD1	.	TRBV7-4	TRBJ2-2	TGTGCCAACAGCGACCGGGACAGGGGTTTGCCAAACACCGGGGAGCTGTTTTTT	CANSDRDRGLPNTGELFF
.	.	TRBV27	TRBJ1-5	TGTGCCAGCAGTCCTCGGGCTATCGGACGGCAGCCCCAGCATTTT	CASSPRAIGRQPQHF
.	few	TRBV6-5	TRBJ2-5	TGTGCCAGCAGGCTCCCAGATCAAGAGACCCAGTACTTC	CASRLPDQETQYF
.	.	TRBV5-1	TRBJ2-5	TGCGCCAGCAGCCCAGGGGTAGATGAGACCCAGTACTTC	CASSPGVDETQYF
.	few	TRBV7-8	TRBJ2-3	TGTGCCAGCAGCAGGGAGGTTGTAACAGTAACAGATACGCAGTATTTT	CASSREVVTVTDTQYF
.	.	TRBV7-9	TRBJ2-1	TGTGCCAGCAGCCCGAGTTCGTTCGGTGAGCAGTTCTTC	CASSPSSFGEQFF
.	.	TRBV6-5	TRBJ1-2	TGTGCCAGCAGCCCTGCGAGCGGTAATGGCTACACCTTC	CASSPASGNGYTF
TRBD1	.	TRBV24-1	TRBJ2-3	TGTGCCACCGGGGACAGACACACAGATACGCAGTATTTT	CATGDRHTDTQYF
TRBD1	.	TRBV25-1	TRBJ1-2	TGTGCCAGCAGAACCGACAGGGACCTATGGGGCTACACCTTC	CASRTDRDLWGYTF
TRBD1	.	TRBV12-5	TRBJ1-6	TGTGCTAGTGGTCCTAAGGGGACAGGGAAGTCACCCCTCCACTTT	CASGPKGTGKSPLHF
.	.	TRBV10-3	TRBJ1-1	TGTGCCATCATGGCTAACACTGAAGCTTTCTTT	CAIMANTEAFF
.	few	TRBV12-5	TRBJ2-5	TGTGCTAGTGGGTCCCCAGGTTACCCAAAGACCCAGTACTTC	CASGSPGYPKTQYF
.	.	TRBV20-1	TRBJ1-2	TGCAGTGCCGGGGGGCTCGACGAATATGGCTACACCTTC	CSAGGLDEYGYTF
.	few	TRBV6-2/TRBV6-3	TRBJ1-1	TGTGCCAGCAGTTACGTAGTGAACATGAACACTGAAGCTTTCTTT	CASSYVVNMNTEAFF
.	.	TRBV19	TRBJ2-5	TGTGCCAGTAGTATGGAAGGGCAGGACCTTCAAGAGACCCAGTACTTC	CASSMEGQDLQETQYF
.	.	TRBV28	TRBJ2-3	TGTGCCAGCACCTGGACGCAGGGGACAGATACGCAGTATTTT	CASTWTQGTDTQYF
.	.	TRBV7-4	TRBJ1-5	TGTGCCAGCAGCTTAGCGCAGGGGCAGCCCCAGCATTTT	CASSLAQGQPQHF
TRBD1	few	TRBV12-5	TRBJ1-2	TGTGCTAGTGGTTTCCCAGGGGGCGATGGCTACACCTTC	CASGFPGGDGYTF
TRBD2	few	TRBV28	TRBJ2-3	TGTGCCAGCAGTTTCTTAGACAGGGTCGGGCCTAGCGGGGCAGATGCGCAGTATTTT	CASSFLDRVGPSGADAQYF
TRBD1	few	TRBV2	TRBJ1-3	TGTGCCAGCAGCTTGGGGACAGAGGGCGTTGGAAACACCATATATTTT	CASSLGTEGVGNTIYF
.	.	TRBV27	TRBJ2-2	TGTGCCAGCAGTTTATGGGGGAGCACCGGGGAGCTGTTTTTT	CASSLWGSTGELFF
TRBD1	.	TRBV7-9	TRBJ2-3	TGTGCCAGCAGCCCTCAGTTCCGGTTTCGCGAGAATCCGGGACAGTCGACGGATACGCAGTATTTT	CASSPQFRFRENPGQSTDTQYF
.	few	TRBV24-1	TRBJ2-3	TGTGCCACCAGTGATTTTGGGACAGATACGCAGTATTTT	CATSDFGTDTQYF
TRBD1	few	TRBV6-1	TRBJ1-2	TGTGCCAGCAGTCATCCGGGACAGGGATCTAACTATGGCTACACCTTC	CASSHPGQGSNYGYTF
.	.	TRBV7-2	TRBJ2-3	TGTACCAGCAGCGAGGACCCCACAGATACGCAGTATTTT	CTSSEDPTDTQYF
.	.	TRBV4-3	TRBJ1-1	TGCGCCAGCAGCCACTTATTCGGCCCGAACACTGAAGCTTTCTTT	CASSHLFGPNTEAFF
TRBD2	many	TRBV7-2	TRBJ2-3	TGTGCCAGCAGCATACCCCGGCTAGCGGATATTACTAGCACAGATACGCAGTATTTT	CASSIPRLADITSTDTQYF
.	many	TRBV18	TRBJ1-2	TGTGCCAGCTCACCTCTAAGACACTATGGCTACACCTTC	CASSPLRHYGYTF
.	few	TRBV6-1	TRBJ2-6	TGTGCCAGCAGCGTTTATTACACCTCTGGGGCCAACGTCCTGACTTTC	CASSVYYTSGANVLTF
TRBD2	few	TRBV11-3	TRBJ2-7	TGTGCCAGCAGCTTGGAACCGGGGGGCGAGCAGTACTTC	CASSLEPGGEQYF
.	.	TRBV7-6	TRBJ2-1	TGTGCCAGCAGCCTATCCGGGGTTATGGACTACAATGAGCAGTTCTTC	CASSLSGVMDYNEQFF
.	few	TRBV6-6	TRBJ2-5	TGTGCCAGCAGTTTGGCGCGGGGTTTCGAGACCCAGTACTTC	CASSLARGFETQYF
.	.	TRBV2	TRBJ2-2	TGTGCCATATATTCCAGGGGTAGCACCGGGGAGCTGTTTTTT	CAIYSRGSTGELFF
TRBD1	.	TRBV6-1	TRBJ1-5	TGTGCCAGCAGTGAGAGGGACAGAAATCAGCCCCAGCATTTT	CASSERDRNQPQHF
TRBD2	few	TRBV7-9	TRBJ2-5	TGTGCCAGCAGCTTACCACTAGCGGGAGGGGAGACCCAGTACTTC	CASSLPLAGGETQYF